A single sample is the source of the 12 T cell receptor beta chains below, sequenced in a study of T cells after yellow fever vaccination. A single record per CDR3 protein comes from TCRdb applying MiXCR to the 5' RACE reads. The sample has more than 450,000 distinct CDR3 sequences, 21% seen once; the top ten hold about 16%. Material: PBMCs, obtained roughly 20 days after the first yellow fever vaccination. Receptors were obtained from a man between 18 and 35 years old who received the YFV17D yellow fever vaccine.

The chain is built from TRBV7-9 and TRBJ1-6; no firm D call. Looked up from germline, CDR1 is SEHNR and CDR2 is FQNEAQ (reference sequence). The CDR3 has 14 amino acids. Trimming took 3 bases from V and 10 from J, leaving 13 bases between them. DNA of the CDR3: TGTGCCAGCAGCTTTTCCGGCCTTACCTCACCCCTCCACTTT. This gives the protein CASSFSGLTSPLHF.

The chain employs TRBV28 and TRBJ2-7, with TRBD1 matching over 7 bases. V was clipped by 3 bases and J by 2 bases; unmatched bases: 10. Per the germline V gene, CDR1 is MDHEN and CDR2 is SYDVKM. This CDR3 spans 16 amino acids. Here the CDR3 DNA reads TGTGCCAGCAGTTTCACCGATTACAGGGGAACCTACGAGCAGTACGTC. It translates to CASSFTDYRGTYEQYV.

The rearrangement uses TRBV10-3 and TRBJ2-5; D unresolved. Germline lookup yields CDR1 ENHRY and CDR2 SYGVKD. The CDR3 has 14 residues. Trimming removed 2 bases at V and 5 bases at J, with 12 bases between. This CDR3 reads CAISEKHAFETQYF. CDR3 DNA: TGTGCCATCAGTGAGAAGCACGCGTTCGAGACCCAGTACTTC.

This clonotype was detected many times. The chain joins TRBV30 to TRBJ2-3; 11 bases are a match to TRBD2. Germline V gene sequence: CDR1 GTSNPN, CDR2 SVGIG (reference sequence). V dropped 5 bases and J dropped 5; count of bases not matched to a gene: 9. The CDR3 length is 15 residues. CDR3 sequence reads: CAWDLAGGGVDTQYF. The CDR3 DNA reads as TGTGCCTGGGATCTAGCGGGGGGCGGCGTAGATACGCAGTATTTT.

The table lists this clonotype with a few counts. The V call is TRBV21-1, the J call TRBJ2-7; the DNA was not compared with TRBD1, the D call given in the table. TRBV21-1 is labeled a pseudogene. The CDR3 is 15 amino acids. The CDR3 here is CASSPHRGTWGEQYV. CDR3 nucleotides: TGTGCCAGCAGCCCACACCGGGGCACGTGGGGAGAGCAGTACGTC.

This clonotype was counted only a few times. The gene calls are TRBV20-1 and TRBJ2-3, with 8 nucleotides matching TRBD1. Germline-derived CDR1 and CDR2 are DFQATT and SNEGSKA (reference sequence). After removal of 1 base from V and 0 bases from J, the junction contained 3 bases not matched to a gene. This CDR3 has 15 amino acids. The CDR3 protein is CSARADRGSTDTQYF. The CDR3 DNA is TGCAGTGCTAGAGCCGACAGGGGAAGCACAGATACGCAGTATTTT.

The chain recombines TRBV7-6 with TRBJ2-5; TRBD1 agrees at 7 bases. The CDR3 has 13 residues. The V and J ends lost 7 bases and 4 bases, in that order; junction bases with no gene match: 6. Germline V gene lookup returns CDR1 SGHVS and CDR2 FNYEAQ. The CDR3 nucleotides read TGTGCCAGCACGGGACAGATTAGAGAGACCCAGTACTTC. Amino acid sequence: CASTGQIRETQYF. The complete variable domain, with remaining parts taken from reference TRBV7-6 and TRBJ2-5, reads GAGVSQSPRYKVTKRGQDVALRCDPISGHVSLYWYRQALGQGPEFLTYFNYEAQQDKSGLPNDRFSAERPEGSISTLTIQRTEQRDSAMYRCASTGQIRETQYFGPGTRLLVL.

This chain links TRBV9 with TRBJ2-2; D gene ambiguous. In germline, CDR1 is SGDLS, CDR2 YYNGEE. V lost 0 bases and J 3 bases, leaving 6 bases between the germline ends. This CDR3 comprises 14 residues. CDR3 in DNA: TGTGCCAGCAGCGTAGACTGGTACACCGGGGAGCTGTTTTTT. It translates to CASSVDWYTGELFF. Using reference TRBV9 and TRBJ2-2 for the parts outside the CDR3, the full variable domain is DSGVTQTPKHLITATGQRVTLRCSPRSGDLSVYWYQQSLDQGLQFLIQYYNGEERAKGNILERFSAQQFPDLHSELNLSSLELGDSALYFCASSVDWYTGELFFGEGSRLTVL.

V and J are TRBV5-1 and TRBJ2-7, with 9 bases matching TRBD1. Germline V CDR1 and CDR2: SGHRS, YFSETQ. CDR3 length: 15 amino acids. Germline trimming cut 4 bases from V and 3 bases from J; bases unmatched to any gene: 8. This CDR3 is CASSPGWTGDYEQYF. The CDR3 nucleotides are TGCGCCAGCAGCCCCGGCTGGACAGGGGACTACGAGCAGTACTTC. Full variable domain (missing parts from reference TRBV5-1 and TRBJ2-7): KAGVTQTPRYLIKTRGQQVTLSCSPISGHRSVSWYQQTPGQGLQFLFEYFSETQRNKGNFPGRFSGRQFSNSRSEMNVSTLELGDSALYLCASSPGWTGDYEQYFGPGTRLTVT.

The rearrangement joins TRBV12-3 or TRBV12-4 to TRBJ1-5; no reliable D call. V was trimmed by 3 bases and J by 5 bases, leaving 14 bases between them. The CDR3 spans 15 residues. The CDR3 bases are TGTGCCAGCAGTTTTGCATCGGGTTTGGATCAGCCCCAGCATTTT. Protein sequence: CASSFASGLDQPQHF.

This clonotype was seen more than once but under ten times. The J gene is TRBJ1-6, the V gene TRBV5-1; D remains ambiguous. CDR1 and CDR2 from the germline V gene are SGHRS and YFSETQ. Deletions cut 0 bases from V and 10 bases from J, with 14 bases between. CDR3 length equals 15 residues. CDR3 nucleotide sequence: TGCGCCAGCAGCTTGGGAGGGATGGAGCGGTCACCCCTCCACTTT. Its protein product is CASSLGGMERSPLHF.

This chain connects TRBV12-3 or TRBV12-4 to TRBJ2-2; 8 nucleotides line up with TRBD2. CDR3 length: 20 amino acids. The V segment lost 6 bases and the J segment 2 bases; nucleotides outside the gene matches: 20. DNA of the CDR3: TGTGCCAGCAGCTCGTTTCGACGCGGGACTAGAATTCCTAACACCGGGGAGCTGTTTTTT. Protein: CASSSFRRGTRIPNTGELFF.